This TCR beta chain came from a study of cytomegalovirus exposure and HLA in healthy donors. Comment on this clone: The antigen remains unidentified.

Recording of this donor's CMV serostatus was not done. General study findings and limits: The study found most TCR sequences rare, yet found some public TCRs in many donors.

Primers for the PCR totalled 60 Vbeta and 13 Jbeta. Repertoires were generated with immunoSEQ multiplex PCR, while TCRdb's copy carries only in-frame clones and drops some. The sample includes approximately 91,000 clones, roughly four fifths of them seen just once. This TCR was sampled from a human donor in good health. The sequenced sample consisted of PBMCs.

The CDR3 DNA follows: TGTGCCTGTGGAGGGGCGGGACGCACAGATACGCAGTATTTT. Residues: CACGGAGRTDTQYF. The chain recombines TRBV30 with TRBJ2-3; a possible D gene is TRBD2 (6 bases). V lost 6 bases and J lost 1, with 14 bases in between. CDR3 length: 14 residues. Germline-derived CDR1 and CDR2 are GTSNPN and SVGIG (reference sequence).